This TCR beta chain was recorded in a study of PD-1 blockade in mismatch repair-deficient tumors. Libraries were prepared by immunoSEQ multiplex PCR; TCRdb keeps only in-frame clonotypes and omits some of them. The sample consists of under 75,000 clones, around 88% of them appearing once. CDR3 size: 13 residues. Per germline, CDR1 SGHDT and CDR2 YYEEEE. With 2 bases removed from V and 4 bases from J, the gap between germline ends came to 9 bases. The clonotype comes from an adult with mismatch repair-deficient cancer. The V call is TRBV5-6, the J call TRBJ2-5, with D possibly TRBD1 on 5 matching bases. The source material was peripheral blood, sampled 52 weeks after starting pembrolizumab. The CDR3 DNA follows: TGTGCCAGCAGCTTAGGGGTCCGAGAGACCCAGTACTTC. Translation gives CASSLGVRETQYF.